The TCR beta chain described here comes from a study of T cell responses to AZD1222 COVID-19 vaccine. The study, taken as a whole, reports: Spike was spanned by vaccine-associated CD4 TCRs, which were dominant at 160-218 and 743-854. Only 5 or 6 individuals given AZD1222 were seropositive at baseline.

The CDR3 is made up of 15 amino acids. CDR1 is LNHNV, CDR2 YYDKDF, per germline (reference sequence). The germline V and J ends were trimmed by 0 bases and 1 base, with 9 bases remaining between them. Assay: immunoSEQ multiplex PCR; the TCRdb copy retains only in-frame clones and omits some. The repertoire holds 120,000 to 150,000 clones, around nine tenths seen once, with about 4.4% in the top ten. In the case of this clone: What it binds is unknown.

This chain connects TRBV15 to TRBJ1-2; D is undetermined. The sequence derives from an adult in good health. The specimen was peripheral blood, collected on day 0 of AZD1222 vaccination. The DNA of the CDR3 is TGTGCCACCAGCAGAGATCTGTCTGGTAACTATGGCTACACCTTC. It translates to CATSRDLSGNYGYTF.